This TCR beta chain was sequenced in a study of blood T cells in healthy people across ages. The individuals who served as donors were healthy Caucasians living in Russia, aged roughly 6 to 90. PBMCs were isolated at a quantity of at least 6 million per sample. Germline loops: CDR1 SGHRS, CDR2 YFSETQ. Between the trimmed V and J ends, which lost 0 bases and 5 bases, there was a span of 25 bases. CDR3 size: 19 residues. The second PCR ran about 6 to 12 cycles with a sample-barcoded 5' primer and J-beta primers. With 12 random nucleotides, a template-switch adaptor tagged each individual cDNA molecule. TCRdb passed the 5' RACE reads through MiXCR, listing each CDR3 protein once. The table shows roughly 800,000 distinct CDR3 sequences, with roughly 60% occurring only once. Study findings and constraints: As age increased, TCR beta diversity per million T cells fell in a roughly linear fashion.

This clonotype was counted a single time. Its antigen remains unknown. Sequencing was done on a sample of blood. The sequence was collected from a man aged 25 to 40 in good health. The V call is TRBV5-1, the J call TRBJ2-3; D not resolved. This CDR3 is CASSLEFFATAKTLDTQYF. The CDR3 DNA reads TGCGCCAGCAGCTTGGAGTTTTTTGCTACAGCGAAGACTTTAGATACGCAGTATTTT.